This is a list of T cell receptor beta chains from one sample in a study of OX40 agonist ivuxolimab in advanced cancers. TCRdb's table, derived via immunoSEQ multiplex PCR, lists solely in-frame clones and lacks some. The sample records about 55,000 clones, over 60% being singletons. The material sequenced was CD4+ or CD8+ T cells sorted from blood, taken in a trial of the OX40 agonist ivuxolimab. The receptor source for this set is an adult with an advanced solid tumor such as melanoma, head and neck, liver or kidney cancer. Each CDR3 is given with its conserved first and last residue. The D gene is left open where the match is weak. A clone size is listed for some rows: how often the clone was seen (once, few, many), or a class if it is expanded.

d_gene | j_gene | v_gene | abundance | CDR3nt | CDR3aa
. | TRBJ1-1 | TRBV4-1 | . | TGCGCCAGCAGCCCCCTTATTGGGGTCAGTCCTGAAGCTTTCTTT | CASSPLIGVSPEAFF
. | TRBJ1-2 | TRBV7-8 | . | TGTGCCAGCAGCCCACCGGGGCAGGGATATGGCTACACCTTC | CASSPPGQGYGYTF
. | TRBJ1-2 | TRBV27 | . | TGTGCCAGCAGTTTTGGGGGGGCGCCGAACTATGGCTACACCTTC | CASSFGGAPNYGYTF
TRBD2 | TRBJ2-1 | TRBV5-1 | once | TGCGCCAGCAACGAGCGGGGGGCACATACCCTCAATGAGCAGTTCTTC | CASNERGAHTLNEQFF
. | TRBJ2-7 | TRBV6-1 | . | TGTGCCAGCTTAGGCTCGTTCCACTACGAGCAGTACTTC | CASLGSFHYEQYF
TRBD1 | TRBJ2-7 | TRBV11-3 | . | TGTGCCAGCAGCCCTGGGACAGGGGGCTTCTACGAGCAGTACTTC | CASSPGTGGFYEQYF
. | TRBJ1-4 | TRBV4-3 | . | TGCGCCAGCAGCCAAGAAGGAATTAGGAATGAAAAACTGTTTTTT | CASSQEGIRNEKLFF
. | TRBJ1-1 | TRBV2 | many | TGTGCCAGCATCCTGGACAGGAACACTGAAGCTTTCTTT | CASILDRNTEAFF
. | TRBJ2-7 | TRBV6-5 | . | TGTGCCAGCAGCGAGCGGGACAGCACCTACGAGCAGTACTTC | CASSERDSTYEQYF
. | TRBJ2-5 | TRBV7-2 | . | TGTGCCAGCAGCTTAAATTTAGAGACCCAGTACTTC | CASSLNLETQYF
. | TRBJ1-2 | TRBV19 | . | TGTGCCAGTAGTATGGACCGCTCAAGGGGCTACACCTTC | CASSMDRSRGYTF
TRBD2 | TRBJ2-7 | TRBV18 | . | TGTGCCAGCTCACTTGGGGCTAGCGGCTCCTACGAGCAGTACTTC | CASSLGASGSYEQYF
. | TRBJ1-1 | TRBV19 | . | TGTGCCAGTACCTCGACCGCTTTTAACACTGAAGCTTTCTTT | CASTSTAFNTEAFF
. | TRBJ2-5 | TRBV7-9 | . | TGTGCCAGCAGCTACCCTATGACTACTCAAGAGACCCAGTACTTC | CASSYPMTTQETQYF
. | TRBJ1-1 | TRBV9 | . | TGTGCCAGCAGCGGGGGTGGGCACACTGAAGCTTTCTTT | CASSGGGHTEAFF
TRBD1 | TRBJ2-5 | TRBV4-3 | . | TGCGCCAGCAGCCAAGATTTCGGGACAGGGCGGGCGACCCAGTACTTC | CASSQDFGTGRATQYF
. | TRBJ2-1 | TRBV7-2 | . | TGTGCCAGCAGTATTAGCTCTAGCTCCTACAATGAGCAGTTCTTC | CASSISSSSYNEQFF
. | TRBJ2-5 | TRBV28 | . | TGTGCCAGCAGTTCGTACCAAGAGACCCAGTACTTC | CASSSYQETQYF
TRBD1 | TRBJ1-5 | TRBV6-1 | . | TGTGCCAGCAGTCCCGGGACAGGGGGCAATCAGCCCCAGCATTTT | CASSPGTGGNQPQHF
. | TRBJ1-1 | TRBV15 | . | TGTGCCACCAGCAGAGATCCAGGAGCCCACACTGAAGCTTTCTTT | CATSRDPGAHTEAFF
TRBD1 | TRBJ1-1 | TRBV7-9 | . | TGTGCCAGCAGCTTAGTGGGACAGGGGACTGAAGCTTTCTTT | CASSLVGQGTEAFF
TRBD1 | TRBJ2-2 | TRBV5-4 | . | TGTGCCAGCAGCCGACGAACAGGGGGAGAGAACACCGGGGAGCTGTTTTTT | CASSRRTGGENTGELFF
. | TRBJ2-7 | TRBV28 | . | TGTGCCAGCGTGGGGGCGGAGAGGAACGAGCAGTACTTC | CASVGAERNEQYF
. | TRBJ1-2 | TRBV4-2 | . | TGTGCCAGCAGCCACGGGGACGGATTAAACTATGGCTACACCTTC | CASSHGDGLNYGYTF
TRBD2 | TRBJ2-7 | TRBV7-7 | . | TGTGCCAGCAGCCCCCGACTAGCGGGCCCCTACGAGCAGTACTTC | CASSPRLAGPYEQYF
. | TRBJ2-7 | TRBV4-1 | . | TGCGCCAGCAGCCAAGTACCGGGCACCGGCCCTTACGAGCAGTACTTC | CASSQVPGTGPYEQYF
TRBD1 | TRBJ2-7 | TRBV5-4 | . | TGTGCCAGCAGCCGATCGGGACAGGTCGAGCAGTACTTC | CASSRSGQVEQYF
. | TRBJ1-2 | TRBV7-9 | . | TGTGCCAGCAGCCCCCCCCAGGGGGGCTACACCTTC | CASSPPQGGYTF
. | TRBJ1-2 | TRBV6-6 | . | TGTGCCAGCAGTGCCCCGAATTATGGCTACACCTTC | CASSAPNYGYTF
. | TRBJ2-7 | TRBV14 | . | TGTGCCAGCAGCCAAGACTACGAGCAGTACTTC | CASSQDYEQYF
. | TRBJ1-5 | TRBV4-2 | . | TGTGCCAGCAGCCAAGGGGGTTTCCTTCGGGGGAACGATCAGCCCCAGCATTTT | CASSQGGFLRGNDQPQHF
. | TRBJ2-7 | TRBV2 | . | TGTGCCAGCAGCCAGACAGCTACCTACGAGCAGTACTTC | CASSQTATYEQYF
TRBD2 | TRBJ2-3 | TRBV7-3 | . | TGTGCCAGCAGCTTCACCGGGACTAGCGGGAGTGGGGGTACGCAGTATTTT | CASSFTGTSGSGGTQYF
. | TRBJ2-7 | TRBV19 | . | TGTGCCAGTAGTATAAGTACCATCTACGAGCAGTACTTC | CASSISTIYEQYF
. | TRBJ2-7 | TRBV15 | . | TGTGCCACCGGTCGAGGGACCTACGAGCAGTACTTC | CATGRGTYEQYF
TRBD1 | TRBJ1-6 | TRBV7-8 | . | TGTGCCAGCAGCGCCCAGACAGGGTTCACCCTCCACTTT | CASSAQTGFTLHF
. | TRBJ2-1 | TRBV7-3 | . | TGTGCCAGCAGCTTGGGTCTTGCAGATGAGCAGTTCTTC | CASSLGLADEQFF
. | TRBJ1-3 | TRBV19 | . | TGTGCCAGCCGGCCCCTTGGAAACACCATATATTTT | CASRPLGNTIYF
. | TRBJ2-7 | TRBV28 | . | TGTGCCAGCAGTTATCAGGGAGAGCAGTACTTC | CASSYQGEQYF
TRBD2 | TRBJ2-7 | TRBV5-1 | few | TGCGCCAGCAGCCCTAGCGGGAGCCCCTACGAGCAGTACTTC | CASSPSGSPYEQYF
. | TRBJ2-2 | TRBV7-9 | . | TGTGCCAGCAGCTTATGGGGGAGTGGGACCGGGGAGCTGTTTTTT | CASSLWGSGTGELFF
. | TRBJ1-2 | TRBV5-6 | . | TGTGCCAGCAGCTTGGTTTTGAGCGAGGCTGGCTACACCTTC | CASSLVLSEAGYTF
. | TRBJ2-3 | TRBV5-4 | . | TGTGCCAGCAGCTTCCAGGAGACTAGCACAGATACGCAGTATTTT | CASSFQETSTDTQYF
TRBD2 | TRBJ2-1 | TRBV10-3 | . | TGTGCCATCACCCGGGGCGGGGGCTCCTACAATGAGCAGTTCTTC | CAITRGGGSYNEQFF
. | TRBJ2-5 | TRBV11-3 | . | TGTGCCAGCAGCCCCGGGGGGCGCAACCAAGAGACCCAGTACTTC | CASSPGGRNQETQYF
TRBD1 | TRBJ2-5 | TRBV29-1 | . | TGCAGCGTTTCGGACAGGGGGCTGAGAGAGACCCAGTACTTC | CSVSDRGLRETQYF
. | TRBJ2-5 | TRBV30 | . | TGTGCCTGGACTAGGCAAGAGACCCAGTACTTC | CAWTRQETQYF
. | TRBJ2-1 | TRBV6-5 | . | TGTGCCAGCAACCCCCCCTATCCCTACAATGAGCAGTTCTTC | CASNPPYPYNEQFF
TRBD1 | TRBJ1-6 | TRBV5-6 | . | TGTGCCAGCAGCTCCCCGGGACAGGGAAGTTCACCCCTCCACTTT | CASSSPGQGSSPLHF
. | TRBJ1-2 | TRBV5-4 | few | TGTGCCAGCAGGAGGGGGGCGAACTATGGCTACACCTTC | CASRRGANYGYTF
. | TRBJ1-2 | TRBV2 | . | TGTGCCAGCAGTTTTCAGGGGTCTAACTATGGCTACACCTTC | CASSFQGSNYGYTF
. | TRBJ1-2 | TRBV6-1 | . | TGTGCCAGCAAGGAAGGGCCCTATGGCTACACCTTC | CASKEGPYGYTF
. | TRBJ1-1 | TRBV21-1 | . | TGTCAGACTTGGGAACAGGGGGAAACTGAAGCTTTCTTT | CQTWEQGETEAFF
. | TRBJ2-7 | TRBV29-1 | few | TGCAGCGTTGTCGGTACAGGGCCAGGCGAGCAGTACTTC | CSVVGTGPGEQYF
TRBD2 | TRBJ2-5 | TRBV4-2 | . | TGTGCCAGCAGCCCTACTAGCGGGAGGGAGCAAGAGACCCAGTACTTC | CASSPTSGREQETQYF
. | TRBJ2-4 | TRBV9 | . | TGTGCCAGCAACCCGGGGTCCTCTGGGGCCAAAAACATTCAGTACTTC | CASNPGSSGAKNIQYF
TRBD1 | TRBJ2-5 | TRBV5-4 | . | TGTGCCAGCAGCCGCGGACAGGGTCAAGAGACCCAGTACTTC | CASSRGQGQETQYF